A single sample is the source of the 32 T cell receptor beta chains below, sequenced in a study of B cell selection in AIRE deficiency. The sorted conventional CD4 T cells were gated as CD4+CD127+. The protocol was immunoSEQ multiplex PCR, while the TCRdb copy is restricted to in-frame clones and leaves out a portion. The data hold some 24,000 clones, with roughly 95% observed a single time. Sequences were obtained from CD4+CD127+ conventional T cells sorted from PBMCs. Source of these receptors: a human donor in good health.

The chain employs TRBV5-1 and TRBJ2-2; D may be TRBD2 (6 bases). V shed 0 bases and J shed 5 bases, with 8 bases lying between them. The CDR3 has 14 amino acids. CDR1 and CDR2 (germline): SGHRS, YFSETQ. CDR3 sequence: CASSLAAGTGELFF. The CDR3 bases are TGCGCCAGCAGCTTGGCGGCGGGGACCGGGGAGCTGTTTTTT.

V and J are TRBV18 and TRBJ2-3, with 9 bases aligning to TRBD1. V trimming: 5 bases; J trimming: 2 bases; junction bases outside the gene matches: 5. The CDR3 is 15 amino acids. Germline V gene sequence: CDR1 KGHSH, CDR2 LQKENI. The CDR3, as DNA: TGTGCCAGCTCAACCCGGGACAGGGCCACAGATACGCAGTATTTT. Its translation: CASSTRDRATDTQYF.

The chain carries TRBV2 and TRBJ2-2; tentative D call: TRBD1 (6 bases). Germline lookup yields CDR1 SNHLY and CDR2 FYNNEI. This CDR3 is 14 amino acids long. Trimming removed 5 bases from V and 6 bases from J, with 13 bases in between. The DNA of the CDR3 is TGTGCCAGCAGTCGGGGACAAATGGCCGGGGAGCTGTTTTTT. Translating gives CASSRGQMAGELFF.

The gene calls are TRBV6-4 and TRBJ2-3; maybe TRBD1 (6 bases). Germline V CDR1 and CDR2: MRHNA, SNTAGT. This CDR3 is 13 amino acids long. The V end was cut by 4 bases, the J end by 4 bases, with 9 bases between. Written as DNA, the CDR3 is TGTGCCAGCAGTGCGCAGGGGCCAGATACGCAGTATTTT. This translates into CASSAQGPDTQYF.

The chain has TRBV7-9 and TRBJ1-1; D perhaps matches TRBD1 (6 bases). The CDR3 loop spans 14 amino acids. Per germline, CDR1 SEHNR and CDR2 FQNEAQ (reference sequence). V was clipped by 5 bases and J by 3 bases, with 13 bases between them. The CDR3 coding sequence is TGTGCCAGCAGCCCAAGGGGGAGGGACACTGAAGCTTTCTTT. Encoded protein: CASSPRGRDTEAFF.

This chain joins TRBV6-6 and TRBJ2-7; D might be TRBD1 (5 bases). Germline CDR1 and CDR2: MNHNY and SVGAGI (reference sequence). CDR3 size: 13 residues. Trimming took 7 bases from V and 4 from J, leaving 14 bases between them. DNA of the CDR3: TGTGCCAGCACCAAGGACACCAGGTACGAGCAGTACTTC. Translated: CASTKDTRYEQYF.

This chain uses TRBV5-1 with TRBJ1-4; no clear D. Germline loops: CDR1 SGHRS, CDR2 YFSETQ. The V end was cut by 1 base, the J end by 8 bases, with 21 bases between. This CDR3 region has 17 residues. CDR3 DNA: TGCGCCAGCAGCTTGTTTGGGTTGACCGGGATGGGGGAAAAACTGTTTTTT. Amino acids: CASSLFGLTGMGEKLFF.

CDR3 sequence: CAWRGGRQANYGYTF. CDR3 bases: TGTGCCTGGAGGGGAGGACGGCAAGCTAACTATGGCTACACCTTC. The rearrangement links TRBV30 to TRBJ1-2; no reliable D call. Trimming took 3 bases from V and 0 from J, leaving 14 bases between them. The V gene's germline CDR1 is GTSNPN and CDR2 SVGIG (reference sequence). The CDR3 length is 15 residues.

The rearrangement links TRBV11-2 to TRBJ1-2; the D is unclear. The CDR3 is made up of 12 amino acids. V lost 0 bases and J lost 5, with 4 bases in between. Germline values: CDR1 SGHAT, CDR2 FQNNGV. The CDR3 sequence is CASSLEGYGYTF. Here the CDR3 DNA reads TGTGCCAGCAGCTTAGAAGGGTATGGCTACACCTTC.

This chain joins TRBV2 and TRBJ1-2; 11 bases are shared with TRBD1. V lost 4 bases to trimming and J lost 4 bases; unmatched junction nucleotides: 8. CDR1 and CDR2 (germline): SNHLY, FYNNEI. CDR3 length: 16 amino acids. The CDR3 coding sequence is TGTGCCAGCAGTGCCCGGACAGGGGGCGTTGGCTATGGCTACACCTTC. It specifies CASSARTGGVGYGYTF.

This chain's CDR3 is CASSLVWSTEAFF. Written as DNA, the CDR3 is TGTGCCAGCAGCTTGGTATGGAGCACTGAAGCTTTCTTT. This rearrangement joins TRBV5-6 to TRBJ1-1, with no clear D. Trimming cost V 0 bases and J 4 bases, with 7 bases left between them. The CDR3 runs 13 residues. Germline V gene sequence: CDR1 SGHDT, CDR2 YYEEEE.

The rearrangement uses TRBV14 and TRBJ1-2; no clear D. V lost 2 bases, J lost 13 bases, and 20 bases lay in between. The V gene's germline CDR1 is SGHDN and CDR2 FVKESK. This CDR3 has 14 amino acids. As DNA, the CDR3 is TGTGCCAGCAGCCAAACCAGGTCACCTCCAGCTCTCACCTTC. Translation: CASSQTRSPPALTF.

This chain uses TRBV4-3 with TRBJ1-1; D unresolved. The length of the CDR3 is 14 residues. Germline CDR1 and CDR2: LGHNA and YSLEER. V lost 4 bases and J 1 base, leaving 10 bases between the germline ends. For the CDR3, the DNA is TGCGCCAGCAGCCTTCGCGGCAAGAACACTGAAGCTTTCTTT. This encodes CASSLRGKNTEAFF.

The chain recombines TRBV25-1 with TRBJ2-7, with 8 positions matching TRBD1. J was trimmed by 6 bases and V by 6 bases; bases with no gene match: 10. This CDR3 contains 14 residues. Looked up from germline, CDR1 is MGHDK and CDR2 is SYGVNS. The CDR3 region is CASREQGVSLEQYF. The CDR3 DNA reads as TGTGCCAGCAGGGAACAGGGGGTTTCTCTCGAGCAGTACTTC.

The chain couples TRBV19 to TRBJ1-5; TRBD1 might be the D (5 bases). V gave up 5 bases and J gave up 1 base, with 15 bases separating them. Germline CDR1 reads LNHDA; CDR2 reads SQIVND (reference sequence). The CDR3 consists of 16 residues. This CDR3 reads CASSLRGAGSNQPQHF. The DNA of the CDR3 is TGTGCCAGTAGTCTCCGAGGGGCCGGGAGCAATCAGCCCCAGCATTTT.

The chain's CDR3 is CASSRKDSKPNYGYTF. The CDR3 region has the DNA TGTGCCAGCTCACGGAAAGACAGCAAGCCGAACTATGGCTACACCTTC. The chain uses TRBV18 and TRBJ1-2; D possibly corresponds to TRBD1 (5 bases). Germline CDR1 and CDR2: KGHSH and LQKENI. V shed 4 bases and J shed 2 bases, with 17 bases lying between them. The length of the CDR3 is 16 residues.

The chain joins TRBV5-1 to TRBJ1-2; maybe TRBD1 (5 bases). CDR3 length: 15 amino acids. The germline gives CDR1 SGHRS, CDR2 YFSETQ. V was cut by 0 bases and J by 3 bases, with 12 bases left in between. CDR3 in DNA: TGCGCCAGCAGCTTGGCCGGGCAGGGAGACTATGGCTACACCTTC. Residues: CASSLAGQGDYGYTF.

The CDR3 DNA reads TGTGCCAGCAGTGGGTGGACTAGCGGGGGCAACACAGATACGCAGTATTTT. This sequence encodes CASSGWTSGGNTDTQYF. This sequence joins TRBV6-1 and TRBJ2-3; 13 nucleotides agree with TRBD2. Germline V gene lookup returns CDR1 MNHNS and CDR2 SASEGT. Losses at the gene ends were 4 bases for V and 2 bases for J; bases not matched to a gene: 6. The CDR3 contains 17 residues.

The chain uses TRBV6-5 and TRBJ2-3; the D call may be TRBD1 or TRBD2 (5 bases each). The CDR3 spans 12 residues. Germline V lookup: CDR1 MNHEY, CDR2 SVGAGI. V was clipped by 6 bases and J by 5 bases, with 9 bases between them. CDR3 region: CASSRGRDTQYF. The DNA of the CDR3 is TGTGCCAGCAGCCGGGGCCGAGATACGCAGTATTTT.

The J gene is TRBJ2-5, the V gene TRBV5-6, with D hard to call. CDR3 size: 11 residues. CDR1 and CDR2 (germline): SGHDT, YYEEEE. Trimming cost V 2 bases and J 3 bases, with 2 bases left between them. The DNA for the CDR3 is TGTGCCAGCAGCTTAAAAGAGACCCAGTACTTC. Translation: CASSLKETQYF.

J is TRBJ1-6 and V is TRBV7-9; D is unresolved. The CDR3 totals 15 residues. Trimming removed 0 bases from V and 9 bases from J, with 12 bases in between. The germline V gene has CDR1 SEHNR and CDR2 FQNEAQ (reference sequence). The CDR3 reads CASSLAGSHGSPLHF. As DNA, the CDR3 is TGTGCCAGCAGCTTAGCCGGCTCCCATGGTTCACCCCTCCACTTT. Filled out from reference TRBV7-9 and TRBJ1-6, the complete variable domain reads DTGVSQNPRHKITKRGQNVTFRCDPISEHNRLYWYRQTLGQGPEFLTYFQNEAQLEKSRLLSDRFSAERPKGSFSTLEIQRTEQGDSAMYLCASSLAGSHGSPLHFGNGTRLTVT.

V usage is TRBV2 and J usage is TRBJ1-5; 8 bases fit TRBD1. V lost 6 bases, J lost 1 base, and 5 bases stayed unmatched. The CDR3 sequence is 15 residues long. CDR1 is SNHLY, CDR2 FYNNEI, per germline. Here the CDR3 DNA reads TGTGCCAGCAGAGGACAGGGAGTGAGCAATCAGCCCCAGCATTTT. This codes for CASRGQGVSNQPQHF.

The chain combines TRBV5-1 with TRBJ2-5; 7 nucleotides match TRBD2. The CDR3 is 16 amino acids. Germline trimming cut 3 bases from V and 4 bases from J; bases unmatched to any gene: 12. Germline lookup yields CDR1 SGHRS and CDR2 YFSETQ. The CDR3 sequence: CASSSRGGPGGETQYF. Written as DNA, the CDR3 is TGCGCCAGCAGCTCCCGGGGAGGGCCGGGTGGAGAGACCCAGTACTTC. Together with reference TRBV5-1 and TRBJ2-5, the CDR3 gives the full variable domain: KAGVTQTPRYLIKTRGQQVTLSCSPISGHRSVSWYQQTPGQGLQFLFEYFSETQRNKGNFPGRFSGRQFSNSRSEMNVSTLELGDSALYLCASSSRGGPGGETQYFGPGTRLLVL.

The J gene is TRBJ1-2, the V gene TRBV5-1; TRBD1 aligns across 8 bases. The CDR3 consists of 16 residues. V was pared by 0 bases and J by 6 bases, with 10 bases of the junction left unmatched. Per the germline V gene, CDR1 is SGHRS and CDR2 is YFSETQ. CDR3 nucleotides: TGCGCCAGCAGCTTGGTGGGTGAGACAGGGGCGAATGGCTACACCTTC. Encoded protein: CASSLVGETGANGYTF.

The chain joins TRBV29-1 to TRBJ2-1; D may correspond to TRBD1 or TRBD2 (5 bases each). CDR3 size: 12 residues. The V and J ends lost 4 bases and 9 bases respectively, with 13 bases between them. Germline CDR1 SQVTM, CDR2 ANQGSEA. The CDR3 region has the DNA TGCAGCGTTGGGGACCGAGGACGTGAGCAGTTCTTC. It yields the protein CSVGDRGREQFF.

The chain couples TRBV6-5 to TRBJ2-2, with 11 positions matching TRBD2. V lost 7 bases and J lost 4; bases outside the gene matches: 5. This CDR3 is 15 amino acids long. Germline-derived CDR1 and CDR2 are MNHEY and SVGAGI. In DNA form, the CDR3 reads TGTGCCAGCACCCGGGGACTAGCGGCCACCGGGGAGCTGTTTTTT. This sequence encodes CASTRGLAATGELFF.

The rearrangement joins TRBV5-6 to TRBJ2-1; 10 bases agree with TRBD2. Germline CDR1 reads SGHDT; CDR2 reads YYEEEE. V shed 0 bases, J shed 1 base, and the junction held 4 bases outside the gene matches. CDR3 size: 17 residues. CDR3 DNA sequence: TGTGCCAGCAGCTTGGGGCCACTAGCGGGGTCCTACAATGAGCAGTTCTTC. Protein product: CASSLGPLAGSYNEQFF.

The V gene is TRBV7-2, the J gene TRBJ2-2, with 8 bases that match TRBD2. Trimming took 0 bases from V and 3 from J; bases not matched to a gene: 3. From germline, CDR1 is SGHTA and CDR2 FQGNSA. The CDR3 spans 16 residues. The CDR3 coding sequence is TGTGCCAGCAGCTTAGCCGGCGGGGGGTACACCGGGGAGCTGTTTTTT. Translating gives CASSLAGGGYTGELFF.

This chain uses TRBV18 with TRBJ2-5; no clear D gene. The germline gives CDR1 KGHSH, CDR2 LQKENI. The CDR3 runs to 13 residues. Trimming took 4 bases from V and 5 from J, leaving 11 bases between them. DNA for the CDR3: TGTGCCAGCTCACGACTTCGGTGGGAGACCCAGTACTTC. Its translation is CASSRLRWETQYF.

V usage is TRBV5-1 and J usage is TRBJ2-5; TRBD2 agrees at 10 bases. V was pared by 0 bases and J by 7 bases, with 6 bases of the junction left unmatched. Germline-derived CDR1 and CDR2 are SGHRS and YFSETQ. This CDR3 comprises 15 residues. CDR3 nucleotides: TGCGCCAGCAGCTTGGCTCCTAGCGGGGGTTGGACCCAGTACTTC. Translation: CASSLAPSGGWTQYF.

The gene calls are TRBV7-7 and TRBJ2-1; D not certain. Trimming left V 4 bases short and J 5 bases short, with 9 bases between. The CDR3 contains 13 residues. Germline V gene sequence: CDR1 SSHAT, CDR2 FNYEAQ (reference sequence). CDR3 DNA sequence: TGTGCCAGCAGCTCCACCAGAGACAATGAGCAGTTCTTC. It specifies CASSSTRDNEQFF.

The chain is built from TRBV28 and TRBJ2-7, with 7 bases fitting TRBD1. V was clipped by 5 bases and J by 7 bases; unmatched bases: 8. The CDR3 covers 13 residues. CDR1 is MDHEN and CDR2 is SYDVKM in the germline V gene. CDR3 region: CASSTTGVGEQYF. CDR3 DNA sequence: TGTGCCAGCAGTACCACAGGGGTAGGGGAGCAGTACTTC. Complete variable domain (other parts from reference TRBV28 and TRBJ2-7): DVKVTQSSRYLVKRTGEKVFLECVQDMDHENMFWYRQDPGLGLRLIYFSYDVKMKEKGDIPEGYSVSREKKERFSLILESASTNQTSMYLCASSTTGVGEQYFGPGTRLTVT.